This T cell receptor beta chain was found in a study of regulatory T cells in long-lasting Graves disease. TCR beta libraries were built with iRepertoire HTBI primers and Arm-PCR of CDR3 regions. TCRdb itself ran the multiplex PCR reads through MiXCR, one entry per CDR3 protein. The table has more than 300,000 distinct CDR3 sequences, approximately 10% seen once. The time point denotes: newly diagnosed GD, antithyroid drugs for less than 3 months. Generation of the TCR library employed RNA extracted from PBMCs. V was pared by 3 bases and J by 2 bases, with 3 bases of the junction left unmatched. The germline V gene encodes CDR1 DFQATT and CDR2 SNEGSKA (reference sequence). This CDR3 has 13 residues. In this sample, this clonotype turned up many times. These same data were also listed under a study on T cells in Graves' hyperthyroidism and ophthalmopathy.

The source is a woman aged 18-29 years with Graves disease. The material was peripheral blood mononuclear cells (PBMCs), obtained at new diagnosis, from a patient treated with antithyroid drugs. V usage is TRBV20-1 and J usage is TRBJ1-2; 7 bases match TRBD1. CDR3 residues: CSARPDRNYGYTF. CDR3 bases: TGCAGTGCTAGGCCGGACAGGAACTATGGCTACACCTTC.